Each of the 14 T cell receptor beta chains below was sequenced from the same sample in a study of T cells after yellow fever vaccination. TCRdb recomputed calls from the 5' RACE reads with MiXCR, one row per CDR3 protein. The table shows some 300,000 distinct CDR3 sequences, with about 7.8% occurring only once. Sequencing was performed on PBMCs, taken 45 days after the first yellow fever vaccination. Receptors were obtained from a man in his late teens or twenties who received the YFV17D yellow fever vaccine.

This clonotype was seen ten or more times. This rearrangement joins TRBV5-1 to TRBJ2-5, with 10 bases fitting TRBD2. CDR1 and CDR2 from the germline V gene are SGHRS and YFSETQ. The CDR3 totals 18 residues. V lost 0 bases to trimming and J lost 4 bases; unmatched junction nucleotides: 12. CDR3 sequence reads: CASSLASVAGGDGETQYF. In nucleotides, the CDR3 is TGCGCCAGCAGCTTGGCCTCGGTAGCGGGGGGCGATGGAGAGACCCAGTACTTC.

The chain is built from TRBV7-2 and TRBJ1-4; perhaps TRBD1 as D (6 bases). The V gene lost 3 bases and the J gene lost 3 bases, with 8 bases spanning the gap. Germline CDR1 reads SGHTA; CDR2 reads FQGNSA. CDR3 size: 14 residues. CDR3 region: CASSFRGANEKLFF. The CDR3, as DNA: TGTGCCAGCAGCTTCAGGGGAGCTAATGAAAAACTGTTTTTT.

This clonotype was counted ten times or more. The chain recombines TRBV7-2 with TRBJ2-1; D is unclear. Germline CDR1 reads SGHTA; CDR2 reads FQGNSA. V was shortened by 1 base and J by 0 bases, with 4 bases between the two germline ends. The CDR3 length is 14 residues. CDR3 in DNA: TGTGCCAGCAGCTTAGTGCCCTCCTACAATGAGCAGTTCTTC. Its translation is CASSLVPSYNEQFF.

This clonotype was detected ten times or more. The J gene is TRBJ2-5, the V gene TRBV5-1; maybe TRBD2 (7 bases). Trimming stripped 7 bases from V and 5 bases from J, with 15 bases between. The CDR3 has 13 residues. Per the germline V gene, CDR1 is SGHRS and CDR2 is YFSETQ. The CDR3 bases are TGCGCCAGCGGGGGGGCGATCAGTGAGACCCAGTACTTC. Encoded protein: CASGGAISETQYF.

This rearrangement joins TRBV6-1 to TRBJ2-6, with TRBD1 as a possible D gene (8 bases). This CDR3 spans 18 amino acids. The V end was cut by 6 bases, the J end by 0 bases, with 18 bases between. Germline V gene lookup returns CDR1 MNHNS and CDR2 SASEGT. The CDR3 is CASRGRGQVFSGANVLTF. The CDR3 DNA sequence: TGTGCCAGCAGGGGGAGGGGACAGGTATTCTCTGGGGCCAACGTCCTGACTTTC.

This clonotype was detected a few times. The chain uses TRBV3-1 and TRBJ2-1; D is perhaps TRBD1 or TRBD2 (5 bases each). Germline V gives CDR1 LGHDT, CDR2 YNNKEL (reference sequence). This CDR3 spans 15 amino acids. The germline V and J ends were trimmed by 2 bases and 8 bases, with 16 bases remaining between them. The CDR3 sequence: CASSQLTGGLDEQFF. CDR3 coding DNA: TGTGCCAGCAGCCAATTAACAGGTGGACTCGATGAGCAGTTCTTC.

This chain links TRBV7-9 with TRBJ1-4; no clear D. Germline CDR1 and CDR2: SEHNR and FQNEAQ (reference sequence). V lost 3 bases to trimming and J lost 3 bases, with 14 bases between them. The CDR3 spans 16 residues. CDR3 sequence reads: CASSFGAGSPNEKLFF. The DNA of the CDR3 is TGTGCCAGCAGCTTCGGAGCGGGGTCACCTAATGAAAAACTGTTTTTT.

This clonotype was observed a handful of times. The chain carries TRBV20-1 and TRBJ2-7, with a weak D call TRBD2 (5 bases). From germline, CDR1 is DFQATT and CDR2 SNEGSKA (reference sequence). The V end lost 5 bases, the J end lost 5 bases, and 10 bases lay between the germline ends. CDR3 length equals 11 residues. The CDR3 coding sequence is TGCAGTGCTGGCCCTAGCAACGAGCAGTACTTC. It encodes CSAGPSNEQYF.

This clonotype was detected only a few times. This chain links TRBV7-9 with TRBJ2-5; no firm D call. The germline gives CDR1 SEHNR, CDR2 FQNEAQ (reference sequence). Trimming stripped 4 bases from V and 4 bases from J, with 13 bases between. The CDR3 is 14 amino acids. The CDR3 reads CASSSRVSGETQYF. Written as DNA, the CDR3 is TGTGCCAGCAGCTCACGAGTTTCGGGAGAGACCCAGTACTTC.

The chain recombines TRBV6-8 with TRBJ2-7; D is uncertain. Germline lookup yields CDR1 MNHGY and CDR2 SAAAGT. The V and J ends lost 10 bases and 3 bases respectively, with 16 bases between them. The CDR3 runs to 13 residues. The CDR3 is CATNDPRVYEQYV. CDR3 bases: TGTGCCACCAACGATCCCCGGGTCTACGAGCAGTACGTC.

This clonotype occurred a few times. J is TRBJ1-2 and V is TRBV11-2; the match to TRBD1 covers 7 bases. Trimming took 4 bases from V and 7 from J; bases not matched to a gene: 6. The CDR3 length is 13 residues. Germline-derived CDR1 and CDR2 are SGHAT and FQNNGV. CDR3 sequence: CASSSDRYSGYTF. The CDR3 DNA reads TGTGCCAGCAGCTCGGACAGGTACAGTGGCTACACCTTC.

This clonotype has a handful of counts. The chain uses TRBV6-5 and TRBJ1-1; D gene ambiguous. Germline V gene sequence: CDR1 MNHEY, CDR2 SVGAGI. Deletions cut 4 bases from V and 0 bases from J, with 9 bases between. This CDR3 spans 14 amino acids. The CDR3 sequence is CASSSRTLNTEAFF. In DNA, the CDR3 is TGTGCCAGCAGTTCCCGGACCTTGAACACTGAAGCTTTCTTT.

The chain couples TRBV20-1 to TRBJ1-1, with 9 bases fitting TRBD1. Germline V gene sequence: CDR1 DFQATT, CDR2 SNEGSKA (reference sequence). The CDR3 is 15 amino acids. With 0 bases clipped from V and 3 bases from J, the junction kept 5 bases outside the gene matches. CDR3 sequence reads: CSARDSWDRDTEAFF. CDR3 nucleotide sequence: TGCAGTGCTAGAGATTCCTGGGACAGGGACACTGAAGCTTTCTTT.

The V call is TRBV21-1, the J call TRBJ2-5; the table's D call of TRBD1 was not tested on the DNA. TRBV21-1 counts as a pseudogene. The CDR3 runs to 16 residues. CDR3 sequence reads: CASSLVKGVVEETQYF. The CDR3 DNA reads TGTGCCAGCAGCCTCGTAAAAGGGGTGGTCGAAGAGACCCAGTACTTC.